This TCR beta chain came from a study of beta chain features in type 1 diabetes. Notes on the study in general: VDJ junctions in type 1 diabetes patients carried more deletions and fewer insertions.

V lost 4 bases, J lost 10 bases, and 14 bases stayed unmatched. The CDR3 covers 16 residues. Germline-derived CDR1 and CDR2 are MNHEY and SMNVEV (reference sequence). Sequencing targeted expressed TCRB transcripts, as all isolated RNA had been reverse transcribed. Sequenced naive, central memory and regulatory T cell samples produced an average of about 3.57 million reads. Here immunoSEQ multiplex PCR was the method, and the copy in TCRdb shows in-frame clones only, minus some. The sample carries 400,000 to 500,000 clones, approximately 15% recorded once. A remark on this clone: Its antigen is unidentified.

Sampling consisted of one heparinised blood draw per donor, averaging roughly 100 mL. Sorted populations all exceeded 95% purity. The specimen sequenced was naive CD4+ T cells from blood. This clonotype was obtained from a man aged 25 to 40 in good health. The chain combines TRBV27 with TRBJ2-1; 9 nucleotides align to TRBD2. CDR3 region: CASSSPSAGGLREQFF. The CDR3 DNA reads TGTGCCAGCAGTTCTCCCTCCGCGGGGGGGCTTAGGGAGCAGTTCTTC.